A single sample gave rise to the 10 T cell receptor beta chains below, sequenced in a study of T cell repertoires in cytomegalovirus infection. Antigen specificity for these receptors is unknown. TCRdb itself ran the reads through MiXCR, one entry per CDR3 protein. This table has about 700,000 distinct CDR3 sequences, around 35% appearing once. The source was cultured PBMCs, collected from culture after CMV antigen stimulation. All receptors come from a human donor in good health (CMV status not recorded). Some clones in this sample may be carry-over from other donors' samples.

V gene TRBV29-1 combines with J gene TRBJ1-1; TRBD1 matches 8 bases. Unmatched junction bases numbered 4, after V lost 3 bases and J lost 4 bases. The CDR3 length is 13 residues. Looked up from germline, CDR1 is SQVTM and CDR2 is ANQGSEA. The CDR3: CSVDRRGPTEAFF. The DNA of the CDR3 is TGCAGCGTTGACCGCAGGGGGCCCACTGAAGCTTTCTTT. The whole variable domain, filled in from reference TRBV29-1 and TRBJ1-1, reads SAVISQKPSRDICQRGTSLTIQCQVDSQVTMMFWYRQQPGQSLTLIATANQGSEATYESGFVIDKFPISRPNLTFSTLTVSNMSPEDSSIYLCSVDRRGPTEAFFGQGTRLTVV.

The gene calls are TRBV7-8 and TRBJ2-1; D gene uncertain. The CDR3 has 11 residues. V lost 8 bases and J 7 bases, leaving 9 bases between the germline ends. Germline V gene data show CDR1 as SGHVS and CDR2 as FQNEAQ. The CDR3 DNA sequence: TGTGCCAGCGGCATTGTGAATGAGCAGTTCTTC. This translates into CASGIVNEQFF.

The chain recombines TRBV11-3 with TRBJ2-2, with D possibly matching TRBD1 (6 bases). The V gene lost 4 bases and the J gene lost 6 bases, with 12 bases spanning the gap. The CDR3 sequence is 14 residues long. Germline V gives CDR1 SGHNT, CDR2 YENEEA. CDR3 in DNA: TGTGCCAGCAGCTCAACGACAGGTCCCGGGGAGCTGTTTTTT. Protein sequence: CASSSTTGPGELFF.

This chain links TRBV24-1 with TRBJ2-3; 7 bases are shared with TRBD2. The CDR3 runs 16 residues. Germline CDR1 is KGHDR and CDR2 is SFDVKD. After removal of 1 base from V and 3 bases from J, the junction contained 6 bases not matched to a gene. As DNA, the CDR3 is TGTGCCACCAGTGATTTAGCGGCCGGGGGGACAGATACGCAGTATTTT. It yields the protein CATSDLAAGGTDTQYF.

The chain has TRBV4-3 and TRBJ2-5; D could derive from TRBD1 or TRBD2 (6 bases each). Trimming left V 5 bases short and J 5 bases short, with 24 bases between. This CDR3 is built from 17 residues. CDR1 LGHNA and CDR2 YSLEER come from the germline V gene. CDR3 sequence: CASSAGGWERGLETQYF. In DNA, the CDR3 is TGCGCCAGCAGCGCCGGGGGCTGGGAAAGGGGATTGGAGACCCAGTACTTC.

This clonotype occurred a few times. The V call is TRBV6-5, the J call TRBJ2-1, with D tentatively TRBD1 or TRBD2 (5 bases each). Germline-derived CDR1 and CDR2 are MNHEY and SVGAGI. The CDR3 runs 13 residues. The V and J ends lost 5 bases and 5 bases respectively, with 10 bases between them. The CDR3 DNA sequence: TGTGCCAGCAGTCGGGACCCTAACAATGAGCAGTTCTTC. Translated, it gives CASSRDPNNEQFF.

This rearrangement joins TRBV29-1 to TRBJ1-6, with TRBD1 matching 11 bases. The J segment lost 9 bases and the V segment lost 5 bases, leaving 3 bases of the junction unmatched. The germline V gene has CDR1 SQVTM and CDR2 ANQGSEA. The CDR3 runs 13 residues. CDR3 region: CSVLGTGGSPLHF. For the CDR3, the DNA is TGCAGCGTTTTAGGGACAGGGGGTTCACCCCTCCACTTT.

V and J are TRBV6-6 and TRBJ2-2; D not certain. The ends were cut back, 6 bases at V and 6 bases at J, with 14 bases in the middle. This CDR3 is 14 amino acids long. Per the germline V gene, CDR1 is MNHNY and CDR2 is SVGAGI (reference sequence). The CDR3 coding sequence is TGTGCCAGCAGGAGCGTTATAGTTTCCGGGGAGCTGTTTTTT. Its translation: CASRSVIVSGELFF.

The chain uses TRBV6-5 and TRBJ2-7; a weak D match, TRBD2 (7 bases). Germline CDR1 MNHEY, CDR2 SVGAGI. This CDR3 region has 15 residues. Trimming pared 6 bases from V and 2 bases from J, leaving 17 bases between. CDR3 in DNA: TGTGCCAGCAGGCCCCCGGGGGGCCCCACCTACGAGCAGTACTTC. Its translation: CASRPPGGPTYEQYF.

The V gene is TRBV7-7, the J gene TRBJ2-2; D gene unclear. V lost 5 bases, J lost 2 bases, and 15 bases lay in between. Germline assignment: CDR1 SSHAT and CDR2 FNYEAQ (reference sequence). CDR3 length: 16 residues. CDR3 DNA sequence: TGTGCCAGCAGCGCAACCCGGGCAGGCAACACCGGGGAGCTGTTTTTT. This codes for CASSATRAGNTGELFF.